These 21 T cell receptor beta chains were all obtained from the same sample, sequenced in a study of OX40 agonist ivuxolimab in advanced cancers. The data were produced by immunoSEQ multiplex PCR, yet TCRdb's version contains in-frame clones alone and is incomplete. The table lists fewer than 70,000 clones, about nine tenths of them singletons, with 2.5% to 3% in the top ten. The source was CD4+ or CD8+ T cells sorted from blood, collected in a trial of the OX40 agonist ivuxolimab. These receptors all come from an adult with an advanced solid tumor such as melanoma, head and neck, liver or kidney cancer.

In this sample, this clone turned up once. The rearrangement links TRBV5-6 to TRBJ1-1; 7 bases fit TRBD1. The CDR3 spans 15 residues. CDR1 SGHDT and CDR2 YYEEEE come from the germline V gene. Germline trimming cut 6 bases from V and 4 bases from J; bases unmatched to any gene: 12. The CDR3 bases are TGTGCCAGCACCCCAGGGACAGCCTTTGGCACTGAAGCTTTCTTT. Residues: CASTPGTAFGTEAFF.

The chain couples TRBV18 to TRBJ1-1; tentatively, D is TRBD1 (5 bases). Germline CDR1 reads KGHSH; CDR2 reads LQKENI. CDR3 length: 17 residues. V lost 0 bases and J lost 2, with 16 bases in between. The CDR3 sequence: CASSPPSGTAFNTEAFF. DNA for the CDR3: TGTGCCAGCTCACCACCTTCCGGGACGGCCTTCAACACTGAAGCTTTCTTT.

The chain has TRBV6-1 and TRBJ2-7; TRBD2 matches 12 bases. Germline CDR1 reads MNHNS; CDR2 reads SASEGT. The CDR3 length is 14 residues. Trimming took 6 bases from V and 3 from J; bases not matched to a gene: 3. The CDR3 sequence is CASRWTSGDYEQYF. As DNA, the CDR3 is TGTGCCAGCAGATGGACTAGCGGGGACTACGAGCAGTACTTC.

A few counts support this clone. V and J are TRBV6-6 and TRBJ1-2, with D perhaps TRBD1 (6 bases). The CDR3 covers 13 residues. Germline V gene lookup returns CDR1 MNHNY and CDR2 SVGAGI (reference sequence). Between the trimmed V and J ends, which lost 7 bases and 2 bases, there was a span of 11 bases. The CDR3 loop reads CASNGTPNYGYTF. The CDR3 DNA sequence: TGTGCCAGCAATGGGACACCGAACTATGGCTACACCTTC.

The chain is built from TRBV9 and TRBJ1-2, with D possibly matching TRBD1 (6 bases). This CDR3 is 16 amino acids long. Germline-derived CDR1 and CDR2 are SGDLS and YYNGEE. V was clipped by 4 bases and J by 2 bases, with 18 bases between them. CDR3 region: CASSTSWGAINYGYTF. CDR3 in DNA: TGTGCCAGCAGCACTTCGTGGGGGGCCATCAACTATGGCTACACCTTC.

The V gene is TRBV5-6, the J gene TRBJ2-3, with D possibly being TRBD1 or TRBD2 (6 bases each). This CDR3 has 16 amino acids. Germline CDR1 and CDR2: SGHDT and YYEEEE. Trimming removed 4 bases from V and 4 bases from J, with 19 bases in between. The CDR3 loop reads CASSGGTWVVADTQYF. The CDR3 DNA is TGTGCCAGCAGCGGCGGGACATGGGTTGTGGCAGATACGCAGTATTTT.

This clone has just a few counts. V is TRBV2 and J is TRBJ1-3; no clear D gene. Germline lookup yields CDR1 SNHLY and CDR2 FYNNEI. The CDR3 totals 13 residues. V was clipped by 7 bases and J by 0 bases, with 7 bases between them. This CDR3 reads CASKASSGNTIYF. CDR3 nucleotides: TGTGCCAGCAAAGCCTCCTCTGGAAACACCATATATTTT.

This clone was detected only once. The V and J genes are TRBV4-1 and TRBJ2-3, with D possibly matching TRBD1 (5 bases). Per the germline V gene, CDR1 is MGHRA and CDR2 is YSYEKL. V was cut by 6 bases and J by 7 bases, with 20 bases left in between. The CDR3 is made up of 15 amino acids. This CDR3 is CASSYTKGSGYTQYF. The DNA of the CDR3 is TGCGCCAGCAGTTACACTAAGGGGTCAGGTTATACGCAGTATTTT.

The chain links TRBV7-3 to TRBJ2-5; weak D call: TRBD2 (6 bases). CDR3 length: 15 residues. Trimming left V 2 bases short and J 3 bases short, with 13 bases between. Per germline, CDR1 SGHTA and CDR2 FQGTGA. Written as DNA, the CDR3 is TGTGCCAGCAGCTTAGTTCCCGGACTAAAAGAGACCCAGTACTTC. The encoded protein is CASSLVPGLKETQYF.

This chain joins TRBV9 and TRBJ1-5, with D hard to call. CDR1 SGDLS and CDR2 YYNGEE come from the germline V gene. The CDR3 is 15 amino acids. The ends were cut back, 8 bases at V and 6 bases at J, with 21 bases in the middle. The CDR3 protein is CASNLHGESGQPQHF. In nucleotides, the CDR3 is TGTGCCAGTAATCTCCACGGGGAAAGCGGTCAGCCCCAGCATTTT.

The chain couples TRBV5-4 to TRBJ1-2, with TRBD1 matching 7 bases. This CDR3 spans 14 amino acids. With 4 bases clipped from V and 4 bases from J, the junction kept 7 bases outside the gene matches. Germline V gene lookup returns CDR1 SGHNT and CDR2 YYREEE (reference sequence). The CDR3: CASSRPGTAYGYTF. DNA of the CDR3: TGTGCCAGCAGCAGACCCGGGACAGCCTATGGCTACACCTTC.

The rearrangement links TRBV30 to TRBJ1-2; 8 positions agree with TRBD1. The CDR3 spans 11 residues. Germline V gene sequence: CDR1 GTSNPN, CDR2 SVGIG (reference sequence). Trimming took 3 bases from V and 8 from J; bases not matched to a gene: 2. The CDR3 region is CAWSPGGGYTF. The CDR3 region has the DNA TGTGCCTGGAGCCCAGGGGGCGGCTACACCTTC.

This rearrangement joins TRBV7-7 to TRBJ2-5, with 7 bases fitting TRBD2. With 5 bases clipped from V and 3 bases from J, the junction kept 3 bases outside the gene matches. Per the germline V gene, CDR1 is SSHAT and CDR2 is FNYEAQ (reference sequence). The CDR3 has 13 residues. The CDR3 bases are TGTGCCAGCAGCCCAGGGACTAAAGAGACCCAGTACTTC. This gives the protein CASSPGTKETQYF.

The gene calls are TRBV6-5 and TRBJ2-1, with TRBD2 identical over 8 bases. Germline V gene sequence: CDR1 MNHEY, CDR2 SVGAGI. V lost 1 base and J lost 6; bases outside the gene matches: 5. This CDR3 has 15 residues. The chain's CDR3 is CASSYLRAGGNEQFF. The CDR3 DNA is TGTGCCAGCAGTTACTTGAGGGCGGGAGGCAATGAGCAGTTCTTC.

The chain has TRBV30 and TRBJ2-3, with no clear D. The CDR3 spans 12 residues. Germline CDR1 is GTSNPN and CDR2 is SVGIG (reference sequence). Trimming took 5 bases from V and 0 from J, leaving 6 bases between them. The DNA of the CDR3 is TGTGCCTGGGGCCCCAGCACAGATACGCAGTATTTT. This codes for CAWGPSTDTQYF.

This sequence joins TRBV27 and TRBJ2-7; D is unresolved. Per the germline V gene, CDR1 is MNHEY and CDR2 is SMNVEV (reference sequence). CDR3 length: 15 amino acids. Trimming removed 2 bases at V and 3 bases at J, with 14 bases between. The CDR3 DNA sequence: TGTGCCAGCAGTTTAAGGACGGAGAACCGCTACGAGCAGTACTTC. Translating gives CASSLRTENRYEQYF.

The chain couples TRBV5-1 to TRBJ2-3, with TRBD2 matching 11 bases. This CDR3 contains 15 residues. The ends lost 4 bases at V and 2 bases at J; junction bases unmatched: 3. The V gene's germline CDR1 is SGHRS and CDR2 YFSETQ. DNA for the CDR3: TGCGCCAGCAGCCCGGGACTAGCGGACACAGATACGCAGTATTTT. Translated, it gives CASSPGLADTDTQYF.

V is TRBV11-2 and J is TRBJ1-5; D ambiguous. Germline CDR1 reads SGHAT; CDR2 reads FQNNGV. V lost 4 bases, J lost 6 bases, and 10 bases lay in between. The length of the CDR3 is 13 residues. CDR3 protein: CASSSQTSQPQHF. The CDR3 region has the DNA TGTGCCAGCAGCTCGCAGACCTCTCAGCCCCAGCATTTT.

Worth noting for this clone: Relative to the germline gene, one junction end is altered; a read error may explain this. The chain's CDR3 is CASSPQGRDRQAYF. The DNA of the CDR3 is TGTGCCAGCTCCCCACAGGGCCGGGACCGGCAGGCGTACTTC. The chain combines TRBV18 with TRBJ2-7, with D possibly matching TRBD1 (6 bases). Germline-derived CDR1 and CDR2 are KGHSH and LQKENI. The CDR3 has 14 amino acids.

V is TRBV19 and J is TRBJ1-2; 9 bases are a match to TRBD1. Germline V gene sequence: CDR1 LNHDA, CDR2 SQIVND (reference sequence). This CDR3 comprises 15 residues. J was trimmed by 6 bases and V by 5 bases; bases with no gene match: 10. CDR3 sequence (DNA): TGTGCCAGTAGTCCCAAGGACAGGGGAATTGATGGCTACACCTTC. This sequence encodes CASSPKDRGIDGYTF.

This chain links TRBV5-4 with TRBJ2-7; 7 bases match TRBD1. J lost 4 bases, V lost 4 bases, and 8 bases had no gene match. The length of the CDR3 is 14 residues. Germline V gene data show CDR1 as SGHNT and CDR2 as YYREEE (reference sequence). The DNA of the CDR3 is TGTGCCAGCAGCCTGGGACAGCCTCAATACGAGCAGTACTTC. It specifies CASSLGQPQYEQYF.